This T cell receptor beta chain stems from a study of T cell responses to AZD1222 COVID-19 vaccine. General study results and limits: Mostly white British, mostly female donors; authors suggested clonal diversity may be underestimated. An increase in Spike-specific TCR breadth and depth was observed after two AZD1222 doses.

Trimming pared 3 bases from V and 1 base from J, leaving 5 bases between. This CDR3 comprises 13 residues. The method was immunoSEQ multiplex PCR; TCRdb's version includes in-frame clones alone and lacks a portion of them. The profile covers around 80,000 clones, with roughly 90% appearing a single time and approximately 10% taken by the ten largest. Details on this clone: Its antigen is unknown. Within the sample, other DNA sequences also encode this same CDR3.

The gene calls are TRBV12-3 or TRBV12-4 and TRBJ2-3; tentatively, D is TRBD2 (5 bases). Sample: peripheral blood, taken on day 0 of AZD1222 vaccination. The sequence was obtained from an adult in good health. The CDR3 sequence: CASSFGGTDTQYF. The CDR3 DNA reads TGTGCCAGCAGTTTCGGGGGCACAGATACGCAGTATTTT.